Each of the 29 T cell receptor beta chains below was sequenced from the same sample in a study of technical replicates of blood from four donors. Sequenced by immunoSEQ multiplex PCR; TCRdb stores in-frame clones only, minus some. The sample holds fewer than 80,000 clones; roughly 91% are singletons and the top ten take 4% to 5%. The specimen sequenced was PBMCs. The receptors were gathered from a human donor in good health. Some clones in this sample may be carry-over from other donors' samples.

The CDR3 is CASSYRDRDTEAFF. The CDR3, as DNA: TGTGCCAGCAGTTACAGGGACAGGGATACTGAAGCTTTCTTT. J is TRBJ1-1 and V is TRBV6-5; 9 bases match TRBD1. Trimming cost V 2 bases and J 5 bases; bases outside gene matches: 3. The CDR3 contains 14 residues. CDR1 is MNHEY, CDR2 SVGAGI, per germline.

The sample holds a few counts of this clone. The chain is built from TRBV7-3 and TRBJ2-1; 10 positions match TRBD2. This CDR3 has 15 amino acids. Germline-derived CDR1 and CDR2 are SGHTA and FQGTGA. With 2 bases clipped from V and 7 bases from J, the junction kept 5 bases outside the gene matches. The CDR3 sequence: CASSLLAGVQNEQFF. CDR3 DNA: TGTGCCAGCAGCTTACTAGCGGGAGTGCAGAATGAGCAGTTCTTC.

The chain links TRBV30 to TRBJ1-2, with D perhaps TRBD1 (6 bases). The germline V gene encodes CDR1 GTSNPN and CDR2 SVGIG (reference sequence). Trimming pared 5 bases from V and 7 bases from J, leaving 20 bases between. The CDR3 spans 14 residues. As DNA, the CDR3 is TGTGCCTGGGGGGTAAATATAGGGGGACGTGGCTACACCTTC. Its translation: CAWGVNIGGRGYTF.

This rearrangement joins TRBV4-2 to TRBJ2-1; D may be TRBD2 (6 bases). The CDR3 has 18 residues. V gave up 0 bases and J gave up 4 bases, with 19 bases separating them. Germline lookup yields CDR1 LGHNA and CDR2 YNFKEQ. The CDR3 sequence: CASSQDRGRGNVYNEQFF. CDR3 DNA: TGTGCCAGCAGCCAAGATCGAGGTCGCGGGAACGTTTACAATGAGCAGTTCTTC.

This chain connects TRBV7-6 to TRBJ2-1, with 16 bases lining up with TRBD2. The CDR3 totals 18 residues. The V segment lost 5 bases and the J segment 8 bases; nucleotides outside the gene matches: 12. Per the germline V gene, CDR1 is SGHVS and CDR2 is FNYEAQ. The DNA of the CDR3 is TGTGCCAGCAGCCCGACCGGGACTAGCGGGAGGGCCCGATATGAGCAGTTCTTC. It is translated as CASSPTGTSGRARYEQFF.

This rearrangement joins TRBV4-3 to TRBJ2-3; 7 bases are shared with TRBD2. This CDR3 comprises 16 residues. V trimming: 2 bases; J trimming: 5 bases; junction bases outside the gene matches: 10. Germline loops: CDR1 LGHNA, CDR2 YSLEER. In nucleotides, the CDR3 is TGCGCCAGCAGCCAACCTTGGGGAGGGTGGATAGATACGCAGTATTTT. This gives the protein CASSQPWGGWIDTQYF.

V gene TRBV4-3 combines with J gene TRBJ2-1; TRBD2 is a possible D gene (5 bases). V was cut by 1 base and J by 2 bases, with 9 bases left in between. CDR1 is LGHNA, CDR2 YSLEER, per germline. This CDR3 has 15 amino acids. CDR3 amino acids: CASSQVPGAYNEQFF. CDR3 bases: TGCGCCAGCAGCCAAGTTCCCGGGGCCTACAATGAGCAGTTCTTC.

The chain recombines TRBV9 with TRBJ2-1; perhaps TRBD2 as D (5 bases). Trimming pared 3 bases from V and 6 bases from J, leaving 10 bases between. The germline V gene has CDR1 SGDLS and CDR2 YYNGEE. This CDR3 comprises 13 residues. The DNA for the CDR3 is TGTGCCAGCAGCGGACTGGCGGGCAATGAGCAGTTCTTC. Translation gives CASSGLAGNEQFF.

This clone was detected once. The chain carries TRBV7-9 and TRBJ1-1; D may be TRBD1 (5 bases). V was pared by 3 bases and J by 6 bases, with 17 bases between. Germline V gene data show CDR1 as SEHNR and CDR2 as FQNEAQ (reference sequence). The CDR3 loop spans 15 amino acids. CDR3 region: CASSFARGRTPEAFF. The CDR3, as DNA: TGTGCCAGCAGCTTTGCTCGGGGGAGGACCCCTGAAGCTTTCTTT.

The chain uses TRBV10-3 and TRBJ2-5; 10 bases are a match to TRBD2. The CDR3 loop spans 16 amino acids. The ends lost 6 bases at V and 2 bases at J; junction bases unmatched: 9. CDR1 ENHRY and CDR2 SYGVKD come from the germline V gene. CDR3 in amino acids: CAISGSGLAAQETQYF. CDR3 sequence (DNA): TGTGCCATCAGCGGATCCGGACTAGCGGCTCAAGAGACCCAGTACTTC.

The chain recombines TRBV9 with TRBJ2-3; D is possibly TRBD2 (6 bases). This CDR3 spans 15 amino acids. CDR1 is SGDLS and CDR2 is YYNGEE in the germline V gene. Between the trimmed V and J ends, which lost 0 bases and 4 bases, there was a span of 12 bases. The CDR3 DNA follows: TGTGCCAGCAGCGTAGTTCCGGGAGACCCAGATACGCAGTATTTT. This translates into CASSVVPGDPDTQYF.

The V call is TRBV5-1, the J call TRBJ2-7; D is possibly TRBD2 (5 bases). There are 17 residues in the CDR3. V was cut by 4 bases and J by 5 bases, with 25 bases left in between. In germline, CDR1 is SGHRS, CDR2 YFSETQ. The CDR3 is CASSARVRFGAVDEQYF. The CDR3 nucleotides read TGCGCCAGCAGCGCGAGGGTACGTTTCGGAGCCGTCGACGAGCAGTACTTC.

The chain is built from TRBV27 and TRBJ2-3; maybe TRBD2 (5 bases). V was shortened by 0 bases and J by 6 bases, with 13 bases between the two germline ends. CDR1 and CDR2 from the germline V gene are MNHEY and SMNVEV (reference sequence). The CDR3 covers 15 residues. CDR3 coding DNA: TGTGCCAGCAGTTTATCGGACTCCCGGACGGATACGCAGTATTTT. Translated, it gives CASSLSDSRTDTQYF.

The chain couples TRBV5-1 to TRBJ2-5; no clear D gene. This CDR3 spans 13 amino acids. V shed 2 bases and J shed 3 bases, with 8 bases lying between them. CDR1 is SGHRS and CDR2 is YFSETQ in the germline V gene. The chain's CDR3 is CASSLGEKETQYF. The DNA of the CDR3 is TGCGCCAGCAGCTTAGGAGAAAAAGAGACCCAGTACTTC. The variable domain in full, with the rest retrieved from reference TRBV5-1 and TRBJ2-5, is KAGVTQTPRYLIKTRGQQVTLSCSPISGHRSVSWYQQTPGQGLQFLFEYFSETQRNKGNFPGRFSGRQFSNSRSEMNVSTLELGDSALYLCASSLGEKETQYFGPGTRLLVL.

This chain links TRBV7-9 with TRBJ1-6, with 7 bases aligning to TRBD1. CDR1 and CDR2 (germline): SEHNR, FQNEAQ (reference sequence). V lost 5 bases and J lost 9; bases outside the gene matches: 4. The CDR3 contains 13 residues. The CDR3 region is CASSADRSSPLHF. As DNA, the CDR3 is TGTGCCAGCAGCGCGGACAGGTCTTCACCCCTCCACTTT.

The J gene is TRBJ2-3, the V gene TRBV29-1, with 11 bases identical to TRBD1. Germline lookup yields CDR1 SQVTM and CDR2 ANQGSEA. V was clipped by 4 bases and J by 4 bases; unmatched bases: 1. The CDR3 consists of 13 residues. The CDR3, as DNA: TGCAGCGTTGGGACAGGGGGCTCAGATACGCAGTATTTT. Protein: CSVGTGGSDTQYF.

This chain joins TRBV6-5 and TRBJ1-2; possible D gene TRBD1, 6 bases. Trimming cost V 6 bases and J 4 bases, with 15 bases left between them. Germline CDR1 is MNHEY and CDR2 is SVGAGI. The length of the CDR3 is 14 residues. The CDR3 loop reads CASSDKGVLYGYTF. The CDR3 nucleotides are TGTGCCAGCAGCGATAAGGGGGTTCTCTATGGCTACACCTTC.

V is TRBV6-1 and J is TRBJ1-5; tentatively, D is TRBD1 (6 bases). CDR3 size: 11 residues. Trimming shortened V by 4 bases and J by 12 bases, and 10 bases separated the two germline ends. CDR1 is MNHNS and CDR2 is SASEGT in the germline V gene. The CDR3 DNA follows: TGTGCCAGCAGTGGCCGGGACAACCAGCATTTT. Protein sequence: CASSGRDNQHF.

The chain combines TRBV7-9 with TRBJ1-3, with D perhaps TRBD1 (5 bases). Trimming pared 1 base from V and 1 base from J, leaving 17 bases between. The CDR3 covers 18 residues. Germline CDR1 and CDR2: SEHNR and FQNEAQ (reference sequence). Here the CDR3 reads CASSLGMHRRSSGNTIYF. The CDR3 coding sequence is TGTGCCAGCAGCTTAGGGATGCACAGGAGATCATCTGGAAACACCATATATTTT.

This clone was recorded once. This chain joins TRBV5-4 and TRBJ1-1, with TRBD1 identical over 8 bases. The junction had 3 bases not matched to a gene; V was cut back by 5 bases and J by 0 bases. This CDR3 is built from 14 residues. Germline V gives CDR1 SGHNT, CDR2 YYREEE (reference sequence). The CDR3 DNA is TGTGCCAGCAGTCGGACAGGGCTGAACACTGAAGCTTTCTTT. It translates to CASSRTGLNTEAFF. The whole variable domain, filled in from reference TRBV5-4 and TRBJ1-1, reads ETGVTQSPTHLIKTRGQQVTLRCSSQSGHNTVSWYQQALGQGPQFIFQYYREEENGRGNFPPRFSGLQFPNYSSELNVNALELDDSALYLCASSRTGLNTEAFFGQGTRLTVV.

V gene TRBV5-1 combines with J gene TRBJ1-4; D might be TRBD1 (6 bases). The CDR3 runs to 16 residues. Trimming cost V 2 bases and J 7 bases, with 18 bases left between them. The germline CDR1 and CDR2 sequences are SGHRS and YFSETQ. CDR3 coding DNA: TGCGCCAGCAGCTTAGCAGGGGTCAGGTTTAGTGAAAAACTGTTTTTT. Translated: CASSLAGVRFSEKLFF. The whole variable domain, remainder taken from reference TRBV5-1 and TRBJ1-4, is KAGVTQTPRYLIKTRGQQVTLSCSPISGHRSVSWYQQTPGQGLQFLFEYFSETQRNKGNFPGRFSGRQFSNSRSEMNVSTLELGDSALYLCASSLAGVRFSEKLFFGSGTQLSVL.

The chain joins TRBV18 to TRBJ1-1; D is ambiguous. V lost 6 bases and J 1 base, leaving 9 bases between the germline ends. The germline CDR1 and CDR2 sequences are KGHSH and LQKENI. This CDR3 is 13 amino acids long. The CDR3 spells CASSPLRNTEAFF. CDR3 DNA sequence: TGTGCCAGCTCCCCTCTACGGAACACTGAAGCTTTCTTT.

V gene TRBV4-2 combines with J gene TRBJ2-5; TRBD2 aligns across 13 bases. With V trimmed by 3 bases and J by 3 bases, 7 bases remained unmatched. The germline gives CDR1 LGHNA, CDR2 YNFKEQ. The CDR3 has 17 amino acids. CDR3 loop: CASSQSLGTSGEETQYF. In nucleotides, the CDR3 is TGTGCCAGCAGCCAGTCCCTCGGGACTAGCGGGGAAGAGACCCAGTACTTC.

The chain uses TRBV2 and TRBJ2-7, with 8 nucleotides matching TRBD1. The ends lost 4 bases at V and 6 bases at J; junction bases unmatched: 11. The germline V gene encodes CDR1 SNHLY and CDR2 FYNNEI. CDR3 length: 15 amino acids. CDR3 amino acids: CASSAGQGARSEQYF. In DNA form, the CDR3 reads TGTGCCAGCAGTGCGGGTCAGGGGGCTCGCTCCGAGCAGTACTTC.

The CDR3 DNA follows: TGCGCCAGCCAACCGGAAGGGGCGGCCGGGGAGCTGTTTTTT. Amino acids: CASQPEGAAGELFF. The chain carries TRBV10-2 and TRBJ2-2, with D perhaps TRBD1 (5 bases). The CDR3 consists of 14 residues. Trimming pared 8 bases from V and 6 bases from J, leaving 16 bases between. Germline V CDR1 and CDR2: WSHSY, SAAADI.

DNA of the CDR3: TGCGCCAGCAGCCAAGTGGGGAGCGGGAGGGACAATGAGCAGTTCTTC. This codes for CASSQVGSGRDNEQFF. The V and J genes are TRBV4-1 and TRBJ2-1, with 10 bases fitting TRBD2. Germline V CDR1 and CDR2: MGHRA, YSYEKL. V shed 1 base and J 5 bases; nucleotides not matched to a gene: 5. The CDR3 is made up of 16 amino acids.

The chain recombines TRBV6-6 with TRBJ1-2, with 7 positions matching TRBD1. The CDR3 consists of 13 residues. Trimming took 7 bases from V and 6 from J; bases not matched to a gene: 8. CDR1 MNHNY and CDR2 SVGAGI come from the germline V gene (reference sequence). The CDR3 protein is CASTELQGDGYTF. Here the CDR3 DNA reads TGTGCCAGCACCGAACTCCAGGGGGATGGCTACACCTTC.

The J gene is TRBJ2-2, the V gene TRBV30, with 8 bases lining up with TRBD1. Germline V lookup: CDR1 GTSNPN, CDR2 SVGIG (reference sequence). The CDR3 spans 14 residues. CDR3 residues: CASDRGGNTGELFF. CDR3 sequence (DNA): TGTGCTTCTGACAGGGGAGGGAACACCGGGGAGCTGTTTTTT.

The chain links TRBV30 to TRBJ1-6, with D possibly matching TRBD1 (5 bases). Trimming shortened V by 1 base and J by 9 bases, and 10 bases separated the two germline ends. Germline lookup yields CDR1 GTSNPN and CDR2 SVGIG (reference sequence). The length of the CDR3 is 13 residues. CDR3 in DNA: TGTGCCTGGAGTGAACAGGAAGGTTCACCCCTCCACTTT. Its translation is CAWSEQEGSPLHF.